Shown below are 24 T cell receptor beta chains from a single sample sequenced in a study of blood T cell repertoires in COVID-19. TCRdb keeps only in-frame clones here, not all; method: immunoSEQ multiplex PCR. The sample lists fewer than 100,000 clones, 70% to 90% occurring once. Sequencing was done on a sample of peripheral blood. The origin of the receptors is a man in his forties or fifties with COVID-19, enrolled during active disease.

This clone was observed once. V gene TRBV6-6 combines with J gene TRBJ2-7, with a possible D match to TRBD2 (6 bases). The length of the CDR3 is 14 residues. Trimming pared 5 bases from V and 3 bases from J, leaving 14 bases between. Germline CDR1 is MNHNY and CDR2 is SVGAGI (reference sequence). CDR3: CASSARDSLYEQYF. CDR3 sequence (DNA): TGTGCCAGCAGTGCGAGGGACTCCCTCTACGAGCAGTACTTC.

The V gene is TRBV30, the J gene TRBJ1-5; D gene ambiguous. Germline V gene data show CDR1 as GTSNPN and CDR2 as SVGIG (reference sequence). V was pared by 4 bases and J by 5 bases, with 12 bases between. This CDR3 has 13 amino acids. CDR3 sequence: CAWTDGDHQPQHF. For the CDR3, the DNA is TGTGCCTGGACTGACGGGGATCATCAGCCCCAGCATTTT.

The V call is TRBV18, the J call TRBJ2-1; TRBD1 matches at 9 bases. CDR1 and CDR2 (germline): KGHSH, LQKENI. V was pared by 0 bases and J by 4 bases, with 7 bases of the junction left unmatched. The CDR3 runs 17 residues. The CDR3 DNA follows: TGTGCCAGCTCACCACCTCCGACAGGGGGAAGGTACAATGAGCAGTTCTTC. Translated, it gives CASSPPPTGGRYNEQFF.

The CDR3 reads CASSRTGLADTQYF. In DNA form, the CDR3 reads TGTGCCAGCAGCCGGACAGGACTCGCAGATACGCAGTATTTT. V and J are TRBV7-6 and TRBJ2-3; 7 nucleotides match TRBD1. Trimming removed 5 bases from V and 4 bases from J; junction bases left unmatched: 6. This CDR3 has 14 amino acids. The germline CDR1 and CDR2 sequences are SGHVS and FNYEAQ.

This chain connects TRBV30 to TRBJ2-7; TRBD2 is a possible D gene (6 bases). This CDR3 region has 17 residues. Trimming took off 5 bases at V and 2 bases at J, with 25 bases between the two ends. CDR1 is GTSNPN, CDR2 SVGIG, per germline (reference sequence). The chain's CDR3 is CAWRRRRDGKTTYEQYF. For the CDR3, the DNA is TGTGCCTGGCGACGAAGGCGGGACGGCAAAACAACCTACGAGCAGTACTTC.

The chain recombines TRBV3-1 (or the pseudogene TRBV3-2) with TRBJ1-1; maybe TRBD1 (6 bases). Looked up from germline, CDR1 is LGHDT and CDR2 is YNNKEL (reference sequence). Trimming cost V 7 bases and J 5 bases, with 17 bases left between them. This CDR3 comprises 14 residues. CDR3 in amino acids: CASTPKGGGTEAFF. Written as DNA, the CDR3 is TGTGCCAGCACCCCTAAAGGGGGAGGGACTGAAGCTTTCTTT.

V is TRBV6-1 and J is TRBJ2-1, with 7 nucleotides matching TRBD1. From germline, CDR1 is MNHNS and CDR2 SASEGT. The junction had 18 bases not matched to a gene; V was cut back by 3 bases and J by 13 bases. The CDR3 runs to 16 residues. CDR3 amino acids: CASSDTGTAIQWPQFF. The CDR3 region has the DNA TGTGCCAGCAGTGATACCGGGACAGCTATACAATGGCCCCAGTTCTTC.

The chain is built from TRBV10-3 and TRBJ1-5; 9 nucleotides line up with TRBD1. Germline assignment: CDR1 ENHRY and CDR2 SYGVKD. The CDR3 consists of 18 residues. V shed 4 bases and J 3 bases; nucleotides not matched to a gene: 13. CDR3 bases: TGTGCCATCAGTGCTGCAATTACAGGGGGCAAGGACAATCAGCCCCAGCATTTT. Protein product: CAISAAITGGKDNQPQHF.

The chain employs TRBV29-1 and TRBJ1-5; D is perhaps TRBD1 (6 bases). Germline CDR1 reads SQVTM; CDR2 reads ANQGSEA. V gave up 5 bases and J gave up 4 bases, with 9 bases separating them. The CDR3 runs 12 residues. The CDR3 reads CSVRQGNQPQHF. CDR3 DNA: TGCAGCGTTAGGCAGGGGAATCAGCCCCAGCATTTT.

The chain couples TRBV19 to TRBJ2-1, with D possibly being TRBD2 (6 bases). CDR1 and CDR2 from the germline V gene are LNHDA and SQIVND (reference sequence). The V end was cut by 5 bases, the J end by 9 bases, with 17 bases between. The CDR3 sequence is 14 residues long. The CDR3 spells CASSVEGRNGEQFF. For the CDR3, the DNA is TGTGCCAGTAGTGTGGAGGGGAGGAATGGTGAGCAGTTCTTC. The whole variable domain, remainder taken from reference TRBV19 and TRBJ2-1, is DGGITQSPKYLFRKEGQNVTLSCEQNLNHDAMYWYRQDPGQGLRLIYYSQIVNDFQKGDIAEGYSVSREKKESFPLTVTSAQKNPTAFYLCASSVEGRNGEQFFGPGTRLTVL.

The J gene is TRBJ2-3, the V gene TRBV15, with 11 bases fitting TRBD2. The CDR3 covers 14 residues. The ends lost 5 bases at V and 6 bases at J; junction bases unmatched: 4. From germline, CDR1 is LNHNV and CDR2 YYDKDF (reference sequence). The CDR3 loop reads CATSQLAGVDTQYF. CDR3 DNA sequence: TGTGCCACCAGCCAACTAGCGGGAGTTGATACGCAGTATTTT. The variable domain in full, completed from reference TRBV15 and TRBJ2-3, reads DAMVIQNPRYQVTQFGKPVTLSCSQTLNHNVMYWYQQKSSQAPKLLFHYYDKDFNNEADTPDNFQSRRPNTSFCFLDIRSPGLGDTAMYLCATSQLAGVDTQYFGPGTRLTVL.

This chain links TRBV6-5 with TRBJ1-5; D call uncertain. The CDR3 runs to 12 residues. Germline V gene lookup returns CDR1 MNHEY and CDR2 SVGAGI. Trimming pared 7 bases from V and 6 bases from J, leaving 10 bases between. The DNA for the CDR3 is TGTGCCAGCACGCTTGGGCCTCAGCCCCAGCATTTT. Translation: CASTLGPQPQHF.

This chain links TRBV7-3 with TRBJ1-2; 8 bases agree with TRBD1. Unmatched junction bases numbered 7, after V lost 5 bases and J lost 8 bases. Germline loops: CDR1 SGHTA, CDR2 FQGTGA. The CDR3 runs to 13 residues. The CDR3 sequence is CASSEGTGGGYTF. As DNA, the CDR3 is TGTGCCAGCAGCGAAGGGACAGGCGGGGGCTACACCTTC.

The chain employs TRBV5-1 and TRBJ2-1, with 8 bases lining up with TRBD2. Per the germline V gene, CDR1 is SGHRS and CDR2 is YFSETQ. V lost 0 bases, J lost 7 bases, and 6 bases stayed unmatched. CDR3 length equals 15 residues. The CDR3 loop is CASSLGLAGRNEQFF. CDR3 in DNA: TGCGCCAGCAGCTTGGGGCTAGCGGGTAGAAATGAGCAGTTCTTC.

The CDR3 nucleotides are TGTGCCATCAGTGAAGACAGGGGAGCTAATGAAAAACTGTTTTTT. Its translation is CAISEDRGANEKLFF. This chain uses TRBV10-3 with TRBJ1-4, with 8 bases identical to TRBD1. CDR1 and CDR2 (germline): ENHRY, SYGVKD. The CDR3 contains 15 residues. V shed 3 bases and J 3 bases; nucleotides not matched to a gene: 3.

The chain combines TRBV5-1 with TRBJ1-4; 8 nucleotides align to TRBD1. Germline loops: CDR1 SGHRS, CDR2 YFSETQ. After removal of 1 base from V and 0 bases from J, the junction contained 5 bases not matched to a gene. The CDR3 is 17 amino acids. CDR3 coding DNA: TGCGCCAGCAGCTTGAACTCAGGGGGCCCAACTAATGAAAAACTGTTTTTT. Its protein is CASSLNSGGPTNEKLFF.

This clone was picked up a small number of times. The chain uses TRBV5-4 and TRBJ2-1; D uncertain. Germline V gives CDR1 SGHNT, CDR2 YYREEE (reference sequence). V gave up 4 bases and J gave up 4 bases, with 12 bases separating them. The CDR3 loop spans 14 amino acids. CDR3 loop: CASSPPTAYNEQFF. In nucleotides, the CDR3 is TGTGCCAGCAGCCCGCCCACAGCATACAATGAGCAGTTCTTC.

The chain carries TRBV28 and TRBJ1-4, with D uncertain. Germline CDR1 and CDR2: MDHEN and SYDVKM. Trimming pared 5 bases from V and 0 bases from J, leaving 10 bases between. This CDR3 is built from 15 residues. In DNA, the CDR3 is TGTGCCAGCAGTCCTACAGCTTCAACTAATGAAAAACTGTTTTTT. Its translation: CASSPTASTNEKLFF.

The genes are TRBV5-4 and TRBJ2-3; 7 bases match TRBD2. From germline, CDR1 is SGHNT and CDR2 YYREEE (reference sequence). After removal of 2 bases from V and 3 bases from J, the junction contained 6 bases not matched to a gene. This CDR3 comprises 15 residues. CDR3 nucleotide sequence: TGTGCCAGCAGCTTTGGCGGGAGTAGGACAGATACGCAGTATTTT. Translation gives CASSFGGSRTDTQYF.

The gene calls are TRBV29-1 and TRBJ1-1; TRBD1 might be the D (6 bases). Germline V gene sequence: CDR1 SQVTM, CDR2 ANQGSEA. V was cut by 4 bases and J by 5 bases, with 14 bases left in between. The CDR3 is 13 residues long. CDR3 nucleotides: TGCAGCGTTGGAGAGGACAGATCAACTGAAGCTTTCTTT. It is translated as CSVGEDRSTEAFF.

The rearrangement joins TRBV7-9 to TRBJ2-5; 8 positions agree with TRBD1. V trimming: 2 bases; J trimming: 2 bases; junction bases outside the gene matches: 1. Per germline, CDR1 SEHNR and CDR2 FQNEAQ (reference sequence). The CDR3 contains 14 residues. CDR3 in amino acids: CASSLRTGQETQYF. The CDR3 nucleotides read TGTGCCAGCAGCTTAAGGACAGGGCAAGAGACCCAGTACTTC.

This clone was detected once. This chain connects TRBV7-9 to TRBJ2-5, with D tentatively TRBD2 (5 bases). V lost 5 bases and J 4 bases, leaving 17 bases between the germline ends. This CDR3 is built from 15 residues. Germline V CDR1 and CDR2: SEHNR, FQNEAQ (reference sequence). The CDR3 coding sequence is TGTGCCAGCAGCGTGAGCGGAGCCTCGGTAGAGACCCAGTACTTC. Its translation is CASSVSGASVETQYF.

This clone was counted once. The chain is built from TRBV6-4 and TRBJ2-3; D remains unclear. The ends were cut back, 0 bases at V and 0 bases at J, with 4 bases in the middle. CDR3 length: 14 residues. Looked up from germline, CDR1 is MRHNA and CDR2 is SNTAGT. For the CDR3, the DNA is TGTGCCAGCAGTGACTCGACTAGCACAGATACGCAGTATTTT. Protein sequence: CASSDSTSTDTQYF.

The V and J genes are TRBV3-1 (or the pseudogene TRBV3-2) and TRBJ1-3; no definite D call. The CDR3 is 14 amino acids. Trimming left V 4 bases short and J 0 bases short, with 7 bases between. The V gene's germline CDR1 is LGHDT and CDR2 YNNKEL (reference sequence). The CDR3 nucleotides read TGTGCCAGCAGCCTCTCGAGCTCTGGAAACACCATATATTTT. Amino acids: CASSLSSSGNTIYF.